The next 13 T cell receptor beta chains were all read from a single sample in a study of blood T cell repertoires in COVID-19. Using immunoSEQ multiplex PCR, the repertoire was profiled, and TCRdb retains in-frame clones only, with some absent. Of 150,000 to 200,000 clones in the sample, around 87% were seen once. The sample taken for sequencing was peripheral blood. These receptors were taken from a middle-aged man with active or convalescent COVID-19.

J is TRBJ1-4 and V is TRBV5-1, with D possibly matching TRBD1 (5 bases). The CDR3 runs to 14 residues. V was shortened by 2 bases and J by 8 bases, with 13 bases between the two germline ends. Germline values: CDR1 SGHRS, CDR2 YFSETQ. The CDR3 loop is CASSFGQGKEKLFF. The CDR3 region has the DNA TGCGCCAGCAGCTTCGGGCAGGGAAAGGAAAAACTGTTTTTT.

The CDR3, as DNA: TGTGCCAGTAGTATAGGGGGACTAGCGTTAAATGAGCAGTTCTTC. As protein: CASSIGGLALNEQFF. The rearrangement uses TRBV19 and TRBJ2-1; 10 nucleotides agree with TRBD2. Trimming removed 1 base from V and 7 bases from J; junction bases left unmatched: 4. Germline V gives CDR1 LNHDA, CDR2 SQIVND (reference sequence). CDR3 length: 15 residues.

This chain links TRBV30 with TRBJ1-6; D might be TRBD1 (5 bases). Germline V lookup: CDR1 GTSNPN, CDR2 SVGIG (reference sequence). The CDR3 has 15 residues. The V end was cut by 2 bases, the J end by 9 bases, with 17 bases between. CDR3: CAWSSGTHSGSPLHF. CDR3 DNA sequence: TGTGCCTGGAGTTCCGGGACTCATTCGGGTTCACCCCTCCACTTT.

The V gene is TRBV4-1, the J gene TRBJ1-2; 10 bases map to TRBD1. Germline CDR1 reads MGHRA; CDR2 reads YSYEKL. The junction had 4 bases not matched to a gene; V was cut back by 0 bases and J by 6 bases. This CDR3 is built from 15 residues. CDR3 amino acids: CASSQDDGTGDGYTF. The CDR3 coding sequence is TGCGCCAGCAGCCAAGACGACGGGACAGGGGATGGCTACACCTTC.

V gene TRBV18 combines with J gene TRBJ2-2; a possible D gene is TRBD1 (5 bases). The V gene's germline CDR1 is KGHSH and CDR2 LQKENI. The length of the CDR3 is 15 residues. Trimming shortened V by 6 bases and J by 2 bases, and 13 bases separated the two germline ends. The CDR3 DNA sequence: TGTGCCAGCTCTACAGACAGAGTAAACACCGGGGAGCTGTTTTTT. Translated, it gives CASSTDRVNTGELFF.

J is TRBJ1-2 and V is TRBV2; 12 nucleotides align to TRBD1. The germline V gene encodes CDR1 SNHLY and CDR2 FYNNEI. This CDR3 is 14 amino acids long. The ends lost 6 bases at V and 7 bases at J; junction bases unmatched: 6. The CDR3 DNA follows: TGTGCCAGCAGGCCGGGACAGGGGGCTTCTGGCTACACCTTC. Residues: CASRPGQGASGYTF.

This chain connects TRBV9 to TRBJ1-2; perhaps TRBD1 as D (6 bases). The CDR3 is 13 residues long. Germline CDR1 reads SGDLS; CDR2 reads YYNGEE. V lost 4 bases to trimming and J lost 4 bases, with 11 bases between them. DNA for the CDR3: TGTGCCAGCAGCCCCGGACAGTCCTATGGCTACACCTTC. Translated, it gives CASSPGQSYGYTF.

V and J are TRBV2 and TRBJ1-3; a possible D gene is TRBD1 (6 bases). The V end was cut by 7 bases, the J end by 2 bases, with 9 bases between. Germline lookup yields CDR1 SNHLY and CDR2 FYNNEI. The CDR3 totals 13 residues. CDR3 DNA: TGTGCCAGCACTCGGGACACTGGAAACACCATATATTTT. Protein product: CASTRDTGNTIYF.

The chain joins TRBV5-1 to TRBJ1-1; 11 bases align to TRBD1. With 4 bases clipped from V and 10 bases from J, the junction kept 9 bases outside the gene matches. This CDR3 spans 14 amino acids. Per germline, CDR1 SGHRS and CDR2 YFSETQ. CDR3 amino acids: CASSTQDRGPRAFF. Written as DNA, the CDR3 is TGCGCCAGCAGCACACAGGACAGGGGGCCGCGAGCTTTCTTT.

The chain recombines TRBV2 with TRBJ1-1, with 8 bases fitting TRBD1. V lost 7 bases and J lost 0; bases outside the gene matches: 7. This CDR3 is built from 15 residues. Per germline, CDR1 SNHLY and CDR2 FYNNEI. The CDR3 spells CASITDRAMNTEAFF. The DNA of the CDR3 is TGTGCCAGCATCACGGACAGGGCAATGAACACTGAAGCTTTCTTT.

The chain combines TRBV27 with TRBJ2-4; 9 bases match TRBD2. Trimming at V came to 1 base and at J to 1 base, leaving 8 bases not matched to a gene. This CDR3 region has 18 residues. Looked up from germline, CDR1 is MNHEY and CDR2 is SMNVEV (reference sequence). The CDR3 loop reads CASSLWGGGGPAKNIQYF. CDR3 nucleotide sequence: TGTGCCAGCAGTTTATGGGGCGGGGGGGGACCGGCCAAAAACATTCAGTACTTC.

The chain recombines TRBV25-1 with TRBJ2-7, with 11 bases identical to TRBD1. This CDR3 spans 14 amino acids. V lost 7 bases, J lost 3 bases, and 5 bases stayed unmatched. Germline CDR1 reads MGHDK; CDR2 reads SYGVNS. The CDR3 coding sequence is TGTGCCAGCAAAGCCGGGACAGGGGGCTACGAGCAGTACTTC. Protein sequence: CASKAGTGGYEQYF.

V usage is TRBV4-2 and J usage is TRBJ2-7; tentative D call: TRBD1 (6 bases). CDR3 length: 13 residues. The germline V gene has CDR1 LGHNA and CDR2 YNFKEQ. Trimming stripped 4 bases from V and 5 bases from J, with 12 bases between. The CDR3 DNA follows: TGTGCCAGCAGCCTAGGGGCAGGGGACGAGCAGTACTTC. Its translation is CASSLGAGDEQYF.